A selection of T cell receptor beta chains follows, all from one sample in a study of blood T cell repertoires in COVID-19. Only in-frame clones appear in the TCRdb table, and some are missing; sequencing was by immunoSEQ multiplex PCR. The sample records around 300,000 clones, approximately 86% being singletons. The sequenced sample consisted of peripheral blood. These receptors all come from a woman in her forties or fifties with active or convalescent COVID-19. Each CDR3 is given with its conserved first and last residue. A D gene is named only where the DNA matches it firmly. Some rows have no size entry. The others give once, few or many, or a class for an expanded clone.

D gene	V gene	J gene	clone size	CDR3 DNA	CDR3 protein
.	TRBV7-3	TRBJ1-2	.	TGTGCCAGCAGCTTAGGGGGGTCGGATGGCTACACCTTC	CASSLGGSDGYTF
TRBD2	TRBV4-1	TRBJ2-2	once	TGCGCCAGCAGCCAGGGGGACCTAGCGGGCTTCACCGGGGAGCTGTTTTTT	CASSQGDLAGFTGELFF
TRBD1	TRBV4-1	TRBJ1-2	.	TGCGCCAGCAGCCTGGGACAGGGGGATCACTATGGCTACACCTTC	CASSLGQGDHYGYTF
TRBD2	TRBV28	TRBJ2-1	.	TGTGCCAGCAGCCCTCTAGCGGGAGGGAACAATGAGCAGTTCTTC	CASSPLAGGNNEQFF
TRBD2	TRBV28	TRBJ2-1	.	TGTGCCAGCAGTTTATTTGGTCCTAGCGGGAGATATGAGCAGTTCTTC	CASSLFGPSGRYEQFF
.	TRBV27	TRBJ1-1	.	TGTGCCAGCAGAAGGGGCCTACTGAACACTGAAGCTTTCTTT	CASRRGLLNTEAFF
TRBD2	TRBV4-1	TRBJ2-1	.	TGCGCCAGCAGCCAAGAAACTAGCGGGAGGTGGTTCTTC	CASSQETSGRWFF
.	TRBV14	TRBJ2-1	.	TGTGCCAGCAGCCAAGTAAGCGGCAGCTCCTACAATGAGCAGTTCTTC	CASSQVSGSSYNEQFF
TRBD2	TRBV5-4	TRBJ2-1	once	TGTGCCAGCAGCCGCCTACTAGCGGGAGGGCAAAATGAGCAGTTCTTC	CASSRLLAGGQNEQFF
.	TRBV6-6	TRBJ1-5	.	TGTGCCAGCAGTTACCCTCCAGAGACAAATCAGCCCCAGCATTTT	CASSYPPETNQPQHF
.	TRBV7-8	TRBJ2-1	.	TGTGCCAGCAGCTTAGTGAGCGCTTTAGCCACCTACAATGAGCAGTTCTTC	CASSLVSALATYNEQFF
TRBD1	TRBV2	TRBJ2-7	.	TGTGCCAGCACCCGGGACAGGCCCTCCTACGAGCAGTACTTC	CASTRDRPSYEQYF
.	TRBV28	TRBJ2-2	.	TGTGCCAGCATGGCCAACGCGAACACCGGGGAGCTGTTTTTT	CASMANANTGELFF
.	TRBV9	TRBJ1-6	.	TGTGCCAGCAGCCCGGGGGGCTCGGGGGATAATTCACCCCTCCACTTT	CASSPGGSGDNSPLHF
.	TRBV12-5	TRBJ2-7	.	TGTGCTAGTGGTTCGTCCGGGGGAAGCTACGAGCAGTACTTC	CASGSSGGSYEQYF
TRBD1	TRBV3-1/TRBV3-2	TRBJ2-1	.	TGTGCCAGCAGCCATACGGACAGGGGGCGGGGTGAGCAGTTCTTC	CASSHTDRGRGEQFF
TRBD1	TRBV10-3	TRBJ2-6	.	TGTGCCATCAGTGAGCCTAGAACAGGGGCGGGGGCCAACGTCCTGACTTTC	CAISEPRTGAGANVLTF
TRBD1	TRBV6-5	TRBJ2-7	.	TGTGCCAGCAACCGACCGGGACAGTCAAACGAGCAGTACTTC	CASNRPGQSNEQYF
.	TRBV7-9	TRBJ1-1	.	TGTGCCAGCAGCTCACTGGGGGGACCCACTGAAGCTTTCTTT	CASSSLGGPTEAFF
TRBD1	TRBV6-6	TRBJ1-3	.	TGTGCCAGCAGGACCGGGACAGGTGGTGGAAACACCATATATTTT	CASRTGTGGGNTIYF
.	TRBV7-9	TRBJ1-2	.	TGTGCCAGCAGCTTACTAGCCGCCGGAGGCTATGGCTACACCTTC	CASSLLAAGGYGYTF
TRBD1	TRBV19	TRBJ1-2	.	TGTGCCAGTAGTATAGCTTGGGACAGGGTCCTTTACGGCTACACCTTC	CASSIAWDRVLYGYTF
.	TRBV19	TRBJ1-2	once	TGTGCCAGTAGTATGGGCCCACTCTATGGCTACACCTTC	CASSMGPLYGYTF
.	TRBV19	TRBJ2-5	.	TGTGCCAGTAGTATAGGGGCTCCTAAAGAGACCCAGTACTTC	CASSIGAPKETQYF
.	TRBV15	TRBJ2-3	few	TGTGCCACCAGCAGAGAAAGAAGGGCGGGATTCCCAGATACGCAGTATTTT	CATSRERRAGFPDTQYF
TRBD1	TRBV30	TRBJ2-7	.	TGTGCCTGGAGTAGGGGACAGGGAACCGACGAGCAGTACTTC	CAWSRGQGTDEQYF
.	TRBV10-3	TRBJ1-1	.	TGTGCCATCAGTGAGAGGTCAGGGGTTCCCACTGAAGCTTTCTTT	CAISERSGVPTEAFF
TRBD1	TRBV28	TRBJ1-4	.	TGTGCCAGCAGTTACAGGGGTTATGAAAAACTGTTTTTT	CASSYRGYEKLFF
.	TRBV15	TRBJ2-7	.	TGTGCCACCAGCAGAGATCTACTATACGAGCAGTACTTC	CATSRDLLYEQYF
.	TRBV5-1	TRBJ1-1	.	TGCGCCAGCAGCGGGCGAGGGACAATGAACACTGAAGCTTTCTTT	CASSGRGTMNTEAFF
TRBD1	TRBV6-5	TRBJ1-1	once	TGTGCCAGCAGCCTCACAAGAACAGGGGCCCCTGAAGCTTTCTTT	CASSLTRTGAPEAFF
TRBD1	TRBV2	TRBJ1-1	.	TGTGCCAGCAGTGTAGACAGGGGGCGCGGCACTGAAGCTTTCTTT	CASSVDRGRGTEAFF
.	TRBV7-8	TRBJ2-4	.	TGTGCCAGCAGCCCCGCGGCAGGGACCAAAAACATTCAGTACTTC	CASSPAAGTKNIQYF
TRBD1	TRBV7-9	TRBJ1-4	.	TGTGCCAGCAGCCCTAGAGGGGGCTTTAGTAATGAAAAACTGTTTTTT	CASSPRGGFSNEKLFF
TRBD1	TRBV29-1	TRBJ1-2	.	TGCAGCGTTGGACAGGGTAAAGGCTACACCTTC	CSVGQGKGYTF
TRBD2	TRBV6-2/TRBV6-3	TRBJ2-7	.	TGTGCCAGCAGCTCTAGCGGTGGGACCTACGAGCAGTACTTC	CASSSSGGTYEQYF
TRBD2	TRBV19	TRBJ2-1	.	TGTGCCAGTAGTAAAGATGTCCGGGAGGGCTCCTACAATGAGCAGTTCTTC	CASSKDVREGSYNEQFF
TRBD1	TRBV7-9	TRBJ1-2	.	TGTGCCAGCAGCCACATCAATCAGGGGGCGGGTGGCTACACCTTC	CASSHINQGAGGYTF
TRBD2	TRBV11-2	TRBJ2-5	.	TGTGCCAGCAGCCGCCGGAGCGGGAGGGCCCCCCCGGAGACCCAGTACTTC	CASSRRSGRAPPETQYF
TRBD2	TRBV27	TRBJ2-7	.	TGTGCCAGCAGCCCCTCTAGCGGGAGGCTGAACGAGCAGTACTTC	CASSPSSGRLNEQYF
.	TRBV7-9	TRBJ1-6	.	TGTGCCAGCAGCTCTAAACCGGAGGAGGTCGCCCTCCACTTT	CASSSKPEEVALHF
.	TRBV5-6	TRBJ1-3	.	TGTGCCAGCAGCTTGATGGCTCGCTCTGGAAACACCATATATTTT	CASSLMARSGNTIYF
TRBD2	TRBV15	TRBJ2-2	.	TGTGCCACCAGCAGAGGTAACCGGGGGACTAGCGGCTACACCGGGGAGCTGTTTTTT	CATSRGNRGTSGYTGELFF
.	TRBV5-1	TRBJ1-2	.	TGCGCCAGCAGCTTGGTGGCAGGGGATAACTATGGCTACACCTTC	CASSLVAGDNYGYTF
TRBD2	TRBV18	TRBJ2-1	.	TGTGCCAGCTCACCAATATTTAGCGGGAGGTTCAATGAGCAGTTCTTC	CASSPIFSGRFNEQFF
TRBD1	TRBV18	TRBJ2-6	once	TGTGCCAGCTCATCGCCTACAGGGGGAGTTTTGTCGGGGGCCAACGTCCTGACTTTC	CASSSPTGGVLSGANVLTF
TRBD1	TRBV27	TRBJ1-5	.	TGTGCCAGCAGTTCACGACAGGGGCGAGGGAATCAGCCCCAGCATTTT	CASSSRQGRGNQPQHF
.	TRBV28	TRBJ2-3	.	TGTGCCAGCACCACTCGGGGCACAGATACGCAGTATTTT	CASTTRGTDTQYF
.	TRBV5-1	TRBJ1-5	many	TGCGCCAGCAGCCGAGACATCAATCAGCCCCAGCATTTT	CASSRDINQPQHF